This TCR beta chain is from a study of vaccination and CD4 T cells after COVID-19. About the research overall: The convalescents comprised six males and four females, two of them Hispanic.

The CDR3 has 16 residues. The germline V gene has CDR1 DFQATT and CDR2 SNEGSKA (reference sequence). One entry per CDR3 protein results from TCRdb running MiXCR on the PCR reads. Among 30,000 to 40,000 distinct CDR3 sequences listed, around 39% were seen once. The time point denotes: late sampling 161 to 241 days after vaccination in three convalescent patients. General observations from the study: Nearly all convalescent vaccine-specific clones, 304 of 307, recognized only SARS-CoV-2 spike.

Regarding this clonotype: Its antigen is currently unknown. Compared with germline, one end of the junction differs, possibly owing to a read error.

Sequenced material: CD4+ T cells from blood, taken about 7 months after SARS-CoV-2 vaccination. The TCR was taken from a human donor who had recovered from COVID-19. The chain recombines TRBV20-1 with TRBJ1-3; D gene ambiguous. The CDR3 reads CSARDGGEWAGNTIYF. The CDR3 DNA reads TGCAGTGCCAGAGACGGTGGCGAATGGGCTGGAAACACCATATATTTT.